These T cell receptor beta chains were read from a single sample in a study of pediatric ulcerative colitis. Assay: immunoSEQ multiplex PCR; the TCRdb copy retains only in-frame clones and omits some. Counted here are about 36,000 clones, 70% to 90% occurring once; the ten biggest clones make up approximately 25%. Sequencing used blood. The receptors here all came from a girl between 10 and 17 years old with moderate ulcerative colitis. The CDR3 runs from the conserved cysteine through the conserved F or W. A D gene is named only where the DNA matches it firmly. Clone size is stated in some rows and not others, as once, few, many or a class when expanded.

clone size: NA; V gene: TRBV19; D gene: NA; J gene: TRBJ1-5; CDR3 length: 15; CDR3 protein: CASKTDRSYNQPQHF; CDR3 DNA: TGTGCCAGCAAGACAGACAGAAGTTACAATCAGCCCCAGCATTTT
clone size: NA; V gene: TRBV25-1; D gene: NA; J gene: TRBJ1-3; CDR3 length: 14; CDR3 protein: CASNDASSGNTIYF; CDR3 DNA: TGTGCCAGTAATGACGCGAGCTCTGGAAACACCATATATTTT
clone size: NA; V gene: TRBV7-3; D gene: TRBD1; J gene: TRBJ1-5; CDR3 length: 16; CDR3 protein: CASSQKWDSPNQPQHF; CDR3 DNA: TGTGCCAGCAGCCAAAAATGGGACAGCCCAAATCAGCCCCAGCATTTT
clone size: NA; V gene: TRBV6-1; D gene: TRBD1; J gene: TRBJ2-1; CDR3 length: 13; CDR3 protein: CASIRDRGNEQFF; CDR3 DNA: TGTGCCAGCATCCGGGACAGAGGCAATGAGCAGTTCTTC
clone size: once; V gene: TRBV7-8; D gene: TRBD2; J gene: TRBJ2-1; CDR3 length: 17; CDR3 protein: CASSLAPGLAGGGEQFF; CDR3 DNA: TGTGCCAGCAGCTTAGCACCGGGACTAGCGGGTGGCGGTGAGCAGTTCTTC
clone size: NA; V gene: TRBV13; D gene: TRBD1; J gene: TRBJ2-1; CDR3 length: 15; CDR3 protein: CASSSSPGQYNEQFF; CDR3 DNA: TGTGCCAGCAGCTCATCTCCGGGACAGTACAATGAGCAGTTCTTC
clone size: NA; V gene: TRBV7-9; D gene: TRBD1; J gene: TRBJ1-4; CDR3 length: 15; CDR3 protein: CASSPPGQGNEKLFF; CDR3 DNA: TGTGCCAGCAGCCCGCCGGGACAGGGGAACGAAAAACTGTTTTTT
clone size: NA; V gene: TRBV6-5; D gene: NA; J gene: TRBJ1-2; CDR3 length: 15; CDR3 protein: CASIYPGPGGYGYTF; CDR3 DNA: TGTGCCAGCATTTACCCAGGGCCCGGGGGTTATGGCTACACCTTC
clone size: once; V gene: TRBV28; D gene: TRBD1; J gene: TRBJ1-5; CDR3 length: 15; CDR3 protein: CASSPRTGGHQPQHF; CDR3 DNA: TGTGCCAGCAGCCCGCGGACAGGGGGCCATCAGCCCCAGCATTTT
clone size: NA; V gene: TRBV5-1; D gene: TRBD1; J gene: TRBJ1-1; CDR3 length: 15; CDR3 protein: CASSWDRTMNTEAFF; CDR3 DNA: TGCGCCAGCAGCTGGGACAGAACGATGAACACTGAAGCTTTCTTT
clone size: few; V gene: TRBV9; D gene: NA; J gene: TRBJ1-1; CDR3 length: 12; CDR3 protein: CASSQTGTEAFF; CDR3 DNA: TGTGCCAGCAGCCAAACAGGGACTGAAGCTTTCTTT
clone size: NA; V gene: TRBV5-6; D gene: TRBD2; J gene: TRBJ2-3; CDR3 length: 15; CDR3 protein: CASSLGSGATDTQYF; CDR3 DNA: TGTGCCAGCAGCTTGGGTAGCGGGGCCACAGATACGCAGTATTTT
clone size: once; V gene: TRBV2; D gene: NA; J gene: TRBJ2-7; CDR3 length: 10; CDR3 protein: CASSLNEQYF; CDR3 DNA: TGTGCCAGCAGTCTTAACGAGCAGTACTTC
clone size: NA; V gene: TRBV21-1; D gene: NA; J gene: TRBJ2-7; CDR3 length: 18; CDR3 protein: CASSSSTGSYTFSYEQYF; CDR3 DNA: TGTGCCAGCTCCTCATCGACAGGCTCCTACACCTTTTCCTACGAGCAGTACTTC
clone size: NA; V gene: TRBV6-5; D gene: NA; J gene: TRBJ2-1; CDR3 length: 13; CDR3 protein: CASSLARDNEQFF; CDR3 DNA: TGTGCCAGCAGTCTAGCCAGGGACAATGAGCAGTTCTTC
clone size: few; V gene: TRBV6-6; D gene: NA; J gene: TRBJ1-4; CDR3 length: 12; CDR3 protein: CASRTANEKLFF; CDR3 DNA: TGTGCCAGCCGGACAGCTAATGAAAAACTGTTTTTT
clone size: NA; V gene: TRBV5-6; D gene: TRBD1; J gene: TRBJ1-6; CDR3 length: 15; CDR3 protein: CASSLGPGGNSPLHF; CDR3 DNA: TGTGCCAGCAGCTTGGGTCCAGGGGGTAATTCACCCCTCCACTTT
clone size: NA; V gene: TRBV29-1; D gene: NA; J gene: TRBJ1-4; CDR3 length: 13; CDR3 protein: CSVVGVTNEKLFF; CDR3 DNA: TGCAGCGTTGTTGGGGTAACTAATGAAAAACTGTTTTTT
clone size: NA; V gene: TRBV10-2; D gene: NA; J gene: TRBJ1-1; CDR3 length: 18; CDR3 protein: CASSLTLTGLRVNTEAFF; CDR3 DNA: TGCGCCAGCAGCCTCACTTTAACAGGGCTCCGCGTGAACACTGAAGCTTTCTTT
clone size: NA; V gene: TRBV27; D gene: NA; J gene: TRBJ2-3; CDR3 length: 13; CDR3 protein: CASRVQGADTQYF; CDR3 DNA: TGTGCCAGTAGGGTACAGGGTGCCGATACGCAGTATTTT
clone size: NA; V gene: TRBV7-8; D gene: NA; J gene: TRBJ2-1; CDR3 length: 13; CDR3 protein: CASSLRRYNEQFF; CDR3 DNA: TGTGCCAGCAGCTTAAGGAGGTACAATGAGCAGTTCTTC
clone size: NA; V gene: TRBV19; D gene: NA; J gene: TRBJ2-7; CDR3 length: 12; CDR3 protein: CASAGGFHEQYF; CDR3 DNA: TGTGCCAGTGCCGGAGGGTTCCACGAGCAGTACTTC
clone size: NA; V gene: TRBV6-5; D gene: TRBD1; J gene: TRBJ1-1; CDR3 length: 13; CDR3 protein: CASGTGWDTEAFF; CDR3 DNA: TGTGCCAGTGGGACAGGCTGGGACACTGAAGCTTTCTTT
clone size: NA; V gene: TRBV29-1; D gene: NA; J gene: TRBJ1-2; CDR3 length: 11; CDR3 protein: CSVEGDGGYTF; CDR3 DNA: TGCAGCGTTGAAGGGGACGGAGGCTACACCTTC
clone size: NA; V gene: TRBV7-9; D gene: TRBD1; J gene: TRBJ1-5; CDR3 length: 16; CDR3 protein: CASSHGGQGAHQPQHF; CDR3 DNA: TGTGCCAGCAGCCACGGCGGACAGGGGGCGCATCAGCCCCAGCATTTT
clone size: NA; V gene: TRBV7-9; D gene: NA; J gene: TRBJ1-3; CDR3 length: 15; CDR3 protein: CASSLGGGTGNTIYF; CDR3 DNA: TGTGCCAGCAGCTTAGGGGGCGGGACTGGAAACACCATATATTTT
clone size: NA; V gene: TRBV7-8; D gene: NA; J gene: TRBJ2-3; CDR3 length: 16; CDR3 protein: CASSSSRGFSTDTQYF; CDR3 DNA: TGTGCCAGCAGCTCATCCAGGGGCTTTAGCACAGATACGCAGTATTTT
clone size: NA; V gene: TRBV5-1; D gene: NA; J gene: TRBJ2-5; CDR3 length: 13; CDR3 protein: CASSLESQETQYF; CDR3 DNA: TGCGCCAGCAGCTTGGAATCTCAAGAGACCCAGTACTTC
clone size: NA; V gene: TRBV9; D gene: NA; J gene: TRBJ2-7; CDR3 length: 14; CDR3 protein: CASSVQGGSDEQYF; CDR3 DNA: TGTGCCAGCAGCGTACAGGGTGGGTCGGACGAGCAGTACTTC
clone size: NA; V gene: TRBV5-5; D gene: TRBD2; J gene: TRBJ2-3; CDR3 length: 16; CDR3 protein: CASSLGASGSIDTQYF; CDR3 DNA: TGTGCCAGCAGCTTGGGAGCTAGCGGCTCCATAGATACGCAGTATTTT
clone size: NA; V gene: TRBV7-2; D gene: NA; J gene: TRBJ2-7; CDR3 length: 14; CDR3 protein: CASSFGLGMGEQYF; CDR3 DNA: TGTGCCAGCAGCTTCGGACTGGGTATGGGGGAGCAGTACTTC
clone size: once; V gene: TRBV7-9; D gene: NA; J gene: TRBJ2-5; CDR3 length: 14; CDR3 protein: CASSLAGLQETQYF; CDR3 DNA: TGTGCCAGCAGCTTAGCGGGTTTACAAGAGACCCAGTACTTC
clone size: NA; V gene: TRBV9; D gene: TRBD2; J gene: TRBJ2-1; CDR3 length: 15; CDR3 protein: CASSAGAGLVGEQFF; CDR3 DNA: TGTGCCAGCAGCGCGGGGGCGGGACTAGTTGGCGAGCAGTTCTTC
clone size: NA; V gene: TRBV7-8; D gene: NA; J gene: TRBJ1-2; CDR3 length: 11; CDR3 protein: CASSSNYGYTF; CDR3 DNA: TGTGCCAGCAGCTCAAACTATGGCTACACCTTC
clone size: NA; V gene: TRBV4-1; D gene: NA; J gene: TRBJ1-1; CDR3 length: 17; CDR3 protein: CASSHKTGHTMNTEAFF; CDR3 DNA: TGCGCCAGCAGCCATAAAACGGGACATACCATGAACACTGAAGCTTTCTTT
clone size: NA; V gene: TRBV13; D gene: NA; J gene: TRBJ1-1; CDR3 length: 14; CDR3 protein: CASSDRELNTEAFF; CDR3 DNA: TGTGCCAGCAGCGACCGGGAACTGAACACTGAAGCTTTCTTT
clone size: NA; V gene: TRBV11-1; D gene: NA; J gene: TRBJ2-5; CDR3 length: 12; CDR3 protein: CASSLGRETQYF; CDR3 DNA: TGTGCCAGCAGCTTAGGGAGGGAGACCCAGTACTTC
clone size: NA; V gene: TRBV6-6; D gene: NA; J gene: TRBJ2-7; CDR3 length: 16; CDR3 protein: CASSYSNGGTSYEQYF; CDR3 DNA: TGTGCCAGCAGTTACTCGAATGGGGGAACCTCCTACGAGCAGTACTTC
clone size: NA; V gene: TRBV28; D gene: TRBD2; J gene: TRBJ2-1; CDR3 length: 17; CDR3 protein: CASSLWTSGSGVNEQFF; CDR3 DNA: TGTGCCAGCAGTTTATGGACTAGCGGGAGTGGAGTAAATGAGCAGTTCTTC
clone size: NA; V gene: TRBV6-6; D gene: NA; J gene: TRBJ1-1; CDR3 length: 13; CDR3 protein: CASENGQDTEAFF; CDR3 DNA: TGTGCCAGCGAAAATGGGCAGGACACTGAAGCTTTCTTT
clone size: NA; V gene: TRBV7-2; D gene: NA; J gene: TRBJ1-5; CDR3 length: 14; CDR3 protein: CASSFSGPTEPQHF; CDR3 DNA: TGTGCCAGCAGCTTCTCCGGACCTACGGAGCCCCAGCATTTT
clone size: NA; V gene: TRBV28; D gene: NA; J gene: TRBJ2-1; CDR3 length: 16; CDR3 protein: CASSSAGIGITNEQFF; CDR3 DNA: TGTGCCAGCAGTAGCGCAGGGATTGGGATTACAAATGAGCAGTTCTTC
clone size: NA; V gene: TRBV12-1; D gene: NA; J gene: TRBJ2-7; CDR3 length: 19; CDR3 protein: CASSVYSGTANRETPEQYF; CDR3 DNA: TGTGCCAGCAGCGTCTACTCCGGGACCGCCAACAGAGAAACGCCAGAGCAGTACTTC
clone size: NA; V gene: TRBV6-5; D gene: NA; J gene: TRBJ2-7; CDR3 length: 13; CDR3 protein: CASSQGRNYEQYF; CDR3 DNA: TGTGCCAGCAGCCAGGGACGGAACTACGAGCAGTACTTC
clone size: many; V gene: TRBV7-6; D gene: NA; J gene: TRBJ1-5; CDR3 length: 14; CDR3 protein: CASSLFRGNQPQHF; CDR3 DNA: TGTGCCAGCAGCTTATTTCGGGGAAATCAGCCCCAGCATTTT
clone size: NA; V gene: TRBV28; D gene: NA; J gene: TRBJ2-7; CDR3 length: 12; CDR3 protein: CASSVWGYEQYF; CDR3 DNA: TGTGCCAGCTCGGTGTGGGGATACGAGCAGTACTTC
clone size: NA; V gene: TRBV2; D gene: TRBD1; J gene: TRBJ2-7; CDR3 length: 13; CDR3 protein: CASRLDRGYEQYF; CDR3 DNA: TGTGCCAGCAGGTTAGACAGGGGGTACGAGCAGTACTTC
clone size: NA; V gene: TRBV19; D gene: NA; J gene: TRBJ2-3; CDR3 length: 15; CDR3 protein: CASITSSYSTDTQYF; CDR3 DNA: TGTGCCAGTATTACTAGCAGTTACAGCACAGATACGCAGTATTTT
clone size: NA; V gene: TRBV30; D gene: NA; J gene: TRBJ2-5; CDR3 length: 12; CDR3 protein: CAWSLALETQYF; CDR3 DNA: TGTGCCTGGAGTTTAGCCCTAGAGACCCAGTACTTC
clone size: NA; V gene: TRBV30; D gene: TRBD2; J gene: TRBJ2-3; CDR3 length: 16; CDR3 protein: CAWGDGWRGALDTQYF; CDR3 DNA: TGTGCCTGGGGTGACGGGTGGCGGGGGGCCTTAGATACGCAGTATTTT
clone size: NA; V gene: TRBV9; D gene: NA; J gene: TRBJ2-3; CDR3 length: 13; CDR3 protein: CASSVGWADTQYF; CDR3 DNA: TGTGCCAGCAGCGTAGGGTGGGCAGATACGCAGTATTTT
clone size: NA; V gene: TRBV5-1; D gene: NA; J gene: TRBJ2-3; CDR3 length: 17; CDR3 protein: CASSYPLRGGLTDTQYF; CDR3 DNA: TGCGCCAGCAGCTACCCCCTTAGGGGGGGGCTCACAGATACGCAGTATTTT
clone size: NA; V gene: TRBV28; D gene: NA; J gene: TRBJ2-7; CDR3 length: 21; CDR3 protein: CASSSTEMEPRKGHENYEQYF; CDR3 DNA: TGTGCCAGCAGTTCGACAGAGATGGAACCCAGGAAGGGCCACGAGAACTACGAGCAGTACTTC
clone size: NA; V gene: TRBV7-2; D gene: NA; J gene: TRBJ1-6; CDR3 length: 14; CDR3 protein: CASSFKVRDSPLHF; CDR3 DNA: TGTGCCAGCAGCTTTAAGGTTCGGGATTCACCCCTCCACTTT
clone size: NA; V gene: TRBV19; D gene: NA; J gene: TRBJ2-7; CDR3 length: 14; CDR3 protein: CATGNAQGSYEQYF; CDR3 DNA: TGTGCCACCGGGAATGCTCAGGGTAGCTACGAGCAGTACTTC
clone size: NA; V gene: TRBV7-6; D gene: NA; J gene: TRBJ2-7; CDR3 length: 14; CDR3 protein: CASSPSGNSYEQYF; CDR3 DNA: TGTGCCAGCAGCCCGTCGGGTAACTCCTACGAGCAGTACTTC
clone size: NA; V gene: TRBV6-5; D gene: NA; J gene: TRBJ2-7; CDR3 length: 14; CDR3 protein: CASSPGTRPYEQYF; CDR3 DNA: TGTGCCAGCAGCCCCGGGACCCGCCCCTACGAGCAGTACTTC
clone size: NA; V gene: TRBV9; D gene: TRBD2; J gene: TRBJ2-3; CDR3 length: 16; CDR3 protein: CASSTTSGGPTDTQYF; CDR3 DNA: TGTGCCAGCAGCACGACTAGCGGGGGACCGACAGATACGCAGTATTTT
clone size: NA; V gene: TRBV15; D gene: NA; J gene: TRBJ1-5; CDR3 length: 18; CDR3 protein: CATSRDLRTEASNQPQHF; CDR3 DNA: TGTGCCACCAGCAGAGATCTTAGGACCGAGGCCAGCAATCAGCCCCAGCATTTT
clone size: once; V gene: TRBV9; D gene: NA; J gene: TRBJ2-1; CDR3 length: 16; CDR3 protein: CASSVGGASSYNEQFF; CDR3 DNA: TGTGCCAGCAGCGTCGGTGGGGCGAGCTCCTACAATGAGCAGTTCTTC